This T cell receptor (beta chain) came from a study of T-cell memory formation after mild COVID-19. TCRdb re-derived calls from the 5' RACE reads in MiXCR, one entry per CDR3 protein. The repertoire holds about 470,000 distinct CDR3 sequences, with 20% to 25% as singletons. This clonotype was detected a few times. With 0 bases removed from V and 0 bases from J, the gap between germline ends came to 2 bases. This CDR3 comprises 13 residues. CDR1 is KGHSH and CDR2 is LQKENI in the germline V gene. V is TRBV18 and J is TRBJ1-2; D is uncertain. This receptor was taken from an adult woman who had mild COVID-19 (a few samples of this study predate the infection). Cell type and time point are not known. Sequencing input: PBMCs or a T cell subset sorted from them (not recorded which). As DNA, the CDR3 is TGTGCCAGCTCACCACCTCCTAACTATGGCTACACCTTC. Its translation: CASSPPPNYGYTF.